This TCR beta chain was documented in a study of glioma-infiltrating T cells. Study background: Presurgical dexamethasone in glioma patients lasted six or fewer days. Study conclusions and caveats: Signature shared blood CDR3 motifs were enriched in low-divergence and depleted in high-divergence patients. Tissue-blood divergence was below expectation in non-neoplastic patients, above in gliomas.

TCR alpha and beta CDR3 regions were amplified from RNA using iRepertoire nested multiplex PCR. For one-step reverse transcription and amplification, 100-400 ng of tissue mRNA or PBMC total RNA was used. TCRdb re-called the multiplex PCR reads with MiXCR, one entry per CDR3 protein. This repertoire shows roughly 350,000 distinct CDR3 sequences, approximately 42% found once; its top ten account for around 11%. CDR3 size: 14 residues. In germline, CDR1 is SQVTM, CDR2 ANQGSEA. Trimming cost V 1 base and J 0 bases, with 9 bases left between them. In its sample, this clonotype was seen a few times. Its specificity is unknown.

Sequencing was carried out using glioma tissue, nonneoplastic brain tissue, or PBMCs (not recorded which). The TCR was taken from a human donor with low-grade glioma or glioblastoma, undergoing nonglioma brain surgery, or in good health (not recorded which). The chain combines TRBV29-1 with TRBJ1-1; D call uncertain. The CDR3 protein is CSVEGRTMNTEAFF. Written as DNA, the CDR3 is TGCAGCGTTGAAGGACGGACGATGAACACTGAAGCTTTCTTT.